Below, 27 T cell receptor beta chains from the same sample are listed, as sequenced in a study of blood T cell repertoires in COVID-19. This table comes from immunoSEQ multiplex PCR, and its TCRdb copy is limited to in-frame clones, with some not included. This sample yields approximately 24,000 clones, of which approximately 89% are seen a single time; roughly a fifth belongs to the top ten. Specimen: peripheral blood. These receptors came from a human donor in a cohort sampled during active COVID-19.

The rearrangement links TRBV5-1 to TRBJ2-7; perhaps TRBD1 as D (7 bases). This CDR3 comprises 15 residues. CDR1 SGHRS and CDR2 YFSETQ come from the germline V gene. V was clipped by 3 bases and J by 3 bases, with 16 bases between them. CDR3 loop: CASSSTGRDDYEQYF. CDR3 DNA: TGCGCCAGCAGCTCGACAGGGCGGGATGACTACGAGCAGTACTTC.

The rearrangement joins TRBV6-2 or TRBV6-3 to TRBJ2-7; 8 bases agree with TRBD1. The V segment lost 0 bases and the J segment 0 bases; nucleotides outside the gene matches: 4. The CDR3 length is 16 residues. Germline CDR1 MNHEY, CDR2 SVGEGT. The CDR3 reads CASSYSGQDLSYEQYF. The CDR3 region has the DNA TGTGCCAGCAGTTACTCGGGACAGGATCTCTCCTACGAGCAGTACTTC.

The sample holds one count of this clone. The chain recombines TRBV6-5 with TRBJ1-3; no definite D call. The CDR3 extends over 13 amino acids. V was pared by 5 bases and J by 0 bases, with 5 bases between. Germline values: CDR1 MNHEY, CDR2 SVGAGI. In nucleotides, the CDR3 is TGTGCCAGCAGTAGGAGCTCTGGAAACACCATATATTTT. Amino acids: CASSRSSGNTIYF.

The rearrangement links TRBV7-2 to TRBJ2-1; TRBD1 matches 7 bases. CDR3 length: 15 amino acids. Germline V gives CDR1 SGHTA, CDR2 FQGNSA. V lost 5 bases, J lost 4 bases, and 8 bases stayed unmatched. CDR3 nucleotides: TGTGCCAGCAGCCAAACCGGGACAGAATACAATGAGCAGTTCTTC. This translates into CASSQTGTEYNEQFF.

The V gene is TRBV6-2 or TRBV6-3, the J gene TRBJ2-7, with TRBD2 matching 9 bases. Germline V lookup: CDR1 MNHEY, CDR2 SVGEGT. This CDR3 contains 15 residues. V gave up 2 bases and J gave up 4 bases; unmatched junction bases: 6. As DNA, the CDR3 is TGTGCCAGCAGTTACGAGGGAGCGGGAGGATACGAGCAGTACTTC. This codes for CASSYEGAGGYEQYF.

This chain links TRBV4-1 with TRBJ2-1, with TRBD1 matching 9 bases. This CDR3 has 15 amino acids. V trimming: 3 bases; J trimming: 0 bases; junction bases outside the gene matches: 0. Germline CDR1 and CDR2: MGHRA and YSYEKL. CDR3 bases: TGCGCCAGCAGCCAGGGACAGGGCTCCTACAATGAGCAGTTCTTC. Its translation: CASSQGQGSYNEQFF.

The CDR3 bases are TGTGCCAGCAGTGAAGCGCAGGGTAGGGCGTTAGGGGCTTTCTTT. Encoded protein: CASSEAQGRALGAFF. The chain uses TRBV2 and TRBJ1-1; possible D gene TRBD1, 5 bases. Trimming took off 0 bases at V and 11 bases at J, with 19 bases between the two ends. Germline CDR1 and CDR2: SNHLY and FYNNEI. The CDR3 is made up of 15 amino acids.

The genes are TRBV19 and TRBJ2-1; D possibly corresponds to TRBD2 (5 bases). V was cut by 2 bases and J by 10 bases, with 18 bases left in between. This CDR3 has 15 residues. CDR1 and CDR2 from the germline V gene are LNHDA and SQIVND (reference sequence). The chain's CDR3 is CASSITSSTVREQFF. For the CDR3, the DNA is TGTGCCAGTAGTATAACCTCTAGCACGGTTCGGGAGCAGTTCTTC.

The rearrangement joins TRBV2 to TRBJ2-1, with 7 bases aligning to TRBD2. The germline CDR1 and CDR2 sequences are SNHLY and FYNNEI. V lost 2 bases to trimming and J lost 3 bases; unmatched junction nucleotides: 1. CDR3 length equals 14 residues. CDR3 sequence (DNA): TGTGCCAGCAGTGAAACTAGCGTCTACAATGAGCAGTTCTTC. This translates into CASSETSVYNEQFF.

This clone was detected only once. The rearrangement links TRBV6-5 to TRBJ2-7; TRBD1 matches at 10 bases. This CDR3 region has 12 residues. Germline lookup yields CDR1 MNHEY and CDR2 SVGAGI. The V and J ends lost 8 bases and 7 bases, in that order; junction bases with no gene match: 5. The CDR3 region has the DNA TGTGCCAGCGGACAGGGGGGCAGGGAGCAGTACTTC. Amino acids: CASGQGGREQYF.

V usage is TRBV19 and J usage is TRBJ2-3; the D gene is possibly TRBD1 (6 bases). Germline lookup yields CDR1 LNHDA and CDR2 SQIVND (reference sequence). This CDR3 contains 16 residues. With 7 bases removed from V and 0 bases from J, the gap between germline ends came to 17 bases. The CDR3 loop reads CASTNRYRVSTDTQYF. CDR3 bases: TGTGCCAGTACTAACAGGTACAGGGTGAGCACAGATACGCAGTATTTT.

The rearrangement joins TRBV18 to TRBJ1-1; 8 bases fit TRBD1. The J segment lost 1 base and the V segment lost 3 bases, leaving 4 bases of the junction unmatched. The germline gives CDR1 KGHSH, CDR2 LQKENI. This CDR3 spans 15 amino acids. The chain's CDR3 is CASSPRTGPNTEAFF. In DNA, the CDR3 is TGTGCCAGCTCACCTAGGACAGGGCCGAACACTGAAGCTTTCTTT.

The DNA for the CDR3 is TGTGCCACCAGTGATCCGGGACAGGGGAACACCGGGGAGCTGTTTTTT. Protein: CATSDPGQGNTGELFF. This chain connects TRBV24-1 to TRBJ2-2; 9 bases align to TRBD1. Germline lookup yields CDR1 KGHDR and CDR2 SFDVKD. The J segment lost 1 base and the V segment lost 3 bases, leaving 2 bases of the junction unmatched. The CDR3 consists of 16 residues.

This clone has only one observation. The genes are TRBV3-1 (or the pseudogene TRBV3-2) and TRBJ2-1; 12 bases are shared with TRBD2. CDR3 length equals 16 residues. J lost 9 bases, V lost 3 bases, and 9 bases had no gene match. Per germline, CDR1 LGHDT and CDR2 YNNKEL (reference sequence). The CDR3 DNA sequence: TGTGCCAGCAGCCATGCCTCTAGCGGGAGGGCCTTTGAGCAGTTCTTC. This gives the protein CASSHASSGRAFEQFF.

The chain has TRBV14 and TRBJ2-7; D possibly corresponds to TRBD2 (6 bases). V lost 1 base and J lost 2, with 12 bases in between. Germline V lookup: CDR1 SGHDN, CDR2 FVKESK. The CDR3 covers 15 residues. The CDR3 reads CASSQAGWGAYEQYF. In DNA, the CDR3 is TGTGCCAGCAGCCAAGCGGGATGGGGGGCCTACGAGCAGTACTTC.

This clone appeared a few times. CDR3 in amino acids: CASSFPSGDTQYF. The CDR3 DNA is TGTGCCAGCAGTTTTCCCTCCGGAGATACGCAGTATTTT. The rearrangement joins TRBV27 to TRBJ2-3; D ambiguous. The CDR3 contains 13 residues. The V gene lost 3 bases and the J gene lost 5 bases, with 9 bases spanning the gap. CDR1 and CDR2 from the germline V gene are MNHEY and SMNVEV (reference sequence).

The chain carries TRBV5-1 and TRBJ2-3; 9 nucleotides line up with TRBD1. The V segment lost 7 bases and the J segment 4 bases; nucleotides outside the gene matches: 10. The germline V gene encodes CDR1 SGHRS and CDR2 YFSETQ. This CDR3 spans 15 amino acids. CDR3 bases: TGCGCCAGCGGGGACCGGGACAGGGTCTCAGATACGCAGTATTTT. Protein sequence: CASGDRDRVSDTQYF.

The J gene is TRBJ2-7, the V gene TRBV18, with 8 nucleotides matching TRBD2. The CDR3 runs 15 residues. Germline V gene lookup returns CDR1 KGHSH and CDR2 LQKENI. With V trimmed by 3 bases and J by 0 bases, 4 bases remained unmatched. CDR3 residues: CASSPSSGSSYEQYF. CDR3 DNA: TGTGCCAGCTCACCCTCCAGCGGGAGCTCCTACGAGCAGTACTTC.

CDR3 DNA: TGTGCCAGCTCACTTTCGCAGGGAAATCCTGAGACCCAGTACTTC. This codes for CASSLSQGNPETQYF. The chain couples TRBV18 to TRBJ2-5, with D possibly matching TRBD1 (5 bases). The V gene lost 4 bases and the J gene lost 5 bases, with 17 bases spanning the gap. The CDR3 is made up of 15 amino acids. The germline CDR1 and CDR2 sequences are KGHSH and LQKENI.

The CDR3 region has the DNA TGCGCCAGCAGCCAAGAGCAGCGGAATCAGCCCCAGCATTTT. Translation: CASSQEQRNQPQHF. The chain combines TRBV4-3 with TRBJ1-5; D is undetermined. In germline, CDR1 is LGHNA, CDR2 YSLEER. This CDR3 is built from 14 residues. V was shortened by 0 bases and J by 4 bases, with 7 bases between the two germline ends.

J is TRBJ1-2 and V is TRBV3-1 (or the pseudogene TRBV3-2); 11 nucleotides match TRBD1. Germline loops: CDR1 LGHDT, CDR2 YNNKEL (reference sequence). The V segment lost 3 bases and the J segment 7 bases; nucleotides outside the gene matches: 10. This CDR3 is built from 16 residues. The CDR3 region is CASSHQDRGLQLGYTF. The CDR3 coding sequence is TGTGCCAGCAGCCACCAGGACAGGGGGCTTCAGCTTGGCTACACCTTC.

The chain has TRBV4-1 and TRBJ2-5; 10 nucleotides line up with TRBD2. The length of the CDR3 is 16 residues. V lost 0 bases, J lost 6 bases, and 7 bases stayed unmatched. The germline V gene encodes CDR1 MGHRA and CDR2 YSYEKL. CDR3 in DNA: TGCGCCAGCAGCCAAGATCCTAGCGGGAGCTTGAAGACCCAGTACTTC. Encoded protein: CASSQDPSGSLKTQYF.

The chain uses TRBV28 and TRBJ1-2; D may be TRBD1 (5 bases). The CDR3 length is 13 residues. Germline CDR1 and CDR2: MDHEN and SYDVKM. V lost 3 bases, J lost 6 bases, and 11 bases lay in between. CDR3 in amino acids: CASSFSATDGYTF. DNA for the CDR3: TGTGCCAGCAGTTTTTCGGCGACAGATGGCTACACCTTC.

This sequence joins TRBV4-1 and TRBJ2-4, with 10 bases lining up with TRBD1. Germline V lookup: CDR1 MGHRA, CDR2 YSYEKL. The CDR3 contains 18 residues. V was pared by 0 bases and J by 0 bases, with 5 bases of the junction left unmatched. CDR3 coding DNA: TGCGCCAGCAGCCAAGAGGGACAGGGGTACTCAGCCAAAAACATTCAGTACTTC. Translated: CASSQEGQGYSAKNIQYF.

V gene TRBV13 combines with J gene TRBJ1-3, with D possibly matching TRBD1 (6 bases). V dropped 5 bases and J dropped 0 bases, with 14 bases sitting between them. The CDR3 is made up of 16 amino acids. The germline V gene has CDR1 PRHDT and CDR2 FYEKMQ (reference sequence). Written as DNA, the CDR3 is TGTGCCAGCAGCCCCCGACAGGCTAGCTCTGGAAACACCATATATTTT. Its protein is CASSPRQASSGNTIYF.

CDR3 region: CSGYQGENTEAFF. The CDR3 DNA follows: TGCAGCGGATATCAGGGGGAGAACACTGAAGCTTTCTTT. The V call is TRBV29-1, the J call TRBJ1-1; 7 bases fit TRBD1. V gave up 7 bases and J gave up 1 base; unmatched junction bases: 6. The CDR3 has 13 amino acids. Germline CDR1 is SQVTM and CDR2 is ANQGSEA.

This clone has just one count. The chain is built from TRBV30 and TRBJ2-5; the match to TRBD1 covers 10 bases. V was clipped by 4 bases and J by 5 bases; unmatched bases: 4. Per the germline V gene, CDR1 is GTSNPN and CDR2 is SVGIG (reference sequence). CDR3 length: 13 amino acids. Here the CDR3 reads CAWKTGGRETQYF. The DNA of the CDR3 is TGTGCCTGGAAGACAGGGGGCAGGGAGACCCAGTACTTC. The variable domain in full, with the rest retrieved from reference TRBV30 and TRBJ2-5, is SQTIHQWPATLVQPVGSPLSLECTVEGTSNPNLYWYRQAAGRGLQLLFYSVGIGQISSEVPQNLSASRPQDRQFILSSKKLLLSDSGFYLCAWKTGGRETQYFGPGTRLLVL.